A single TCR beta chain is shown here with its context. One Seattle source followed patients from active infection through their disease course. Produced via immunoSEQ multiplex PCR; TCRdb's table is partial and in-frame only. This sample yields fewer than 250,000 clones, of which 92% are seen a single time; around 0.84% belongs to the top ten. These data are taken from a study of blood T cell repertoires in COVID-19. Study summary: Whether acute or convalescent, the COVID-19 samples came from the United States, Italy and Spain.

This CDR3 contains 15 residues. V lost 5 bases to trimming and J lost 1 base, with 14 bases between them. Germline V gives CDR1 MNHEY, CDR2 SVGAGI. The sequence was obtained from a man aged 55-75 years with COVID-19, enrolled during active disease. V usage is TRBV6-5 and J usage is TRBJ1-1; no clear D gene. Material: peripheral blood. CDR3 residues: CASSIGGRSNTEAFF. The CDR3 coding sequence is TGTGCCAGCAGTATTGGAGGACGGTCGAACACTGAAGCTTTCTTT.